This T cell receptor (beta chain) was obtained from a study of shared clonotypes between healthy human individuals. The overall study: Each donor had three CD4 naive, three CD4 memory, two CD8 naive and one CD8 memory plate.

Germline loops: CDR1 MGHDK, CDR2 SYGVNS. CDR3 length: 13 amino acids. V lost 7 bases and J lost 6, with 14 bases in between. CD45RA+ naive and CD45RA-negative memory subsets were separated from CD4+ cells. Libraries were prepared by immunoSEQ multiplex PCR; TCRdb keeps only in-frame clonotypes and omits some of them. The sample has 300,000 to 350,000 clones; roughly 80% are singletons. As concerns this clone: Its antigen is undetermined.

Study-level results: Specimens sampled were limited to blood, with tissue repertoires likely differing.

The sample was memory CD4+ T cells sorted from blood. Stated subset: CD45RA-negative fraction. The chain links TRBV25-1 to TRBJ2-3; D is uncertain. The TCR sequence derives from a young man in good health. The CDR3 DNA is TGTGCCAGCACCCTGAATACCGGGGATACGCAGTATTTT. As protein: CASTLNTGDTQYF.